This T cell receptor (beta chain) was documented in a study of control samples from healthy donors and cancer patients. CDR1 and CDR2 from the germline V gene are WNHNN and SYGVQD (reference sequence). Trimming shortened V by 2 bases and J by 10 bases, and 12 bases separated the two germline ends. The length of the CDR3 is 13 residues. Clones were read by immunoSEQ multiplex PCR, and TCRdb kept only the in-frame ones, dropping some. The table has roughly 130,000 clones, approximately 90% seen once; the top ten hold roughly 8.6%. Sequenced: blood. This receptor was obtained from a man in his late teens or twenties in good health. The J gene is TRBJ2-1, the V gene TRBV10-1, with no clear D. The CDR3 DNA is TGCGCCAGCAGTGAGACGCCGCCGGGCGAGCAGTTCTTC. It translates to CASSETPPGEQFF.